This T cell receptor (beta chain) was captured in a study of blood T cell repertoires in COVID-19. The overall study: Sample material is recorded as cDNA or gDNA derived from T cells, B-cell-depleted T cells, or PBMCs.

Enrolled through a virtual design, the participants were between 18 and 89 years of age and came from under 25 US areas. Cohort 3 recovered donors had two negative PCRs, clearance, or symptom resolution. How the authors handled the data: The authors estimated nucleated cell counts from reference gene primer amplification. Some clones are missing from TCRdb's copy, which holds only in-frame ones; the method was immunoSEQ multiplex PCR. D and trimming come from the DNA, and the V and J calls and clone size come from that table. The sample holds about 46,000 clones, about 85% seen once. The germline CDR1 and CDR2 sequences are MDHEN and SYDVKM. Trimming removed 3 bases at V and 5 bases at J, with 7 bases between. CDR3 length: 12 residues.

Sequenced input: PBMCs or T cells enriched from blood (not recorded which). The source is a woman aged 45-60 years who had recovered from COVID-19. The chain is built from TRBV28 and TRBJ2-5, with D perhaps TRBD2 (6 bases). The CDR3 is CASSFLAETQYF. For the CDR3, the DNA is TGTGCCAGCAGTTTCCTAGCGGAGACCCAGTACTTC.